The next 2 T cell receptor beta chains were all read from a single sample in a study of CD8+ T cells in alopecia areata. It was cDNA, reverse transcribed from extracted RNA, that served as the sequencing template. The assay was immunoSEQ multiplex PCR, and TCRdb's table has in-frame clones only and misses some. The sample has around 150,000 clones; more than 55% are singletons. The material sequenced was CD8+ T cells sorted from blood. All receptors derive from a human donor in good health.

In DNA, the CDR3 is TGCGCCAGCAGCTTGGGCTATTCATCCTACGAGCAGTACTTC. Protein sequence: CASSLGYSSYEQYF. V usage is TRBV5-1 and J usage is TRBJ2-7; D gene ambiguous. This CDR3 region has 14 residues. Germline V gives CDR1 SGHRS, CDR2 YFSETQ. The V end lost 0 bases, the J end lost 1 base, and 8 bases lay between the germline ends. The entire variable domain, with the rest obtained from reference TRBV5-1 and TRBJ2-7, is as follows: KAGVTQTPRYLIKTRGQQVTLSCSPISGHRSVSWYQQTPGQGLQFLFEYFSETQRNKGNFPGRFSGRQFSNSRSEMNVSTLELGDSALYLCASSLGYSSYEQYFGPGTRLTVT.

V is TRBV7-3 and J is TRBJ2-7; D gene uncertain. The CDR3 consists of 17 residues. Germline V gene lookup returns CDR1 SGHTA and CDR2 FQGTGA. Deletions cut 5 bases from V and 0 bases from J, with 20 bases between. The CDR3 region has the DNA TGTGCCAGCAGCCCACCCTTTCGCCTCCAAGGCTCCTACGAGCAGTACTTC. The encoded protein is CASSPPFRLQGSYEQYF.